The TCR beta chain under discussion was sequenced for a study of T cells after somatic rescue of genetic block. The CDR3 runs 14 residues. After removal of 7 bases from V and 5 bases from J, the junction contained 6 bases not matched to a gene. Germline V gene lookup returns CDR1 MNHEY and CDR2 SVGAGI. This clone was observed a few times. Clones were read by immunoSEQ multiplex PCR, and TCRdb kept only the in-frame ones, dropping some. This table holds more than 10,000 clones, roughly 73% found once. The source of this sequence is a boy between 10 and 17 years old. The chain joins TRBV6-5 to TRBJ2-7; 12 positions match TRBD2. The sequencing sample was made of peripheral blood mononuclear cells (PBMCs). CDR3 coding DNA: TGTGCCAGCACCCGACTAGCGGGAGCCCACGAGCAGTACTTC. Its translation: CASTRLAGAHEQYF.